Listed below are T cell receptor beta chains from one sample, sequenced in a study of T cell responses to AZD1222 COVID-19 vaccine. TCRdb's copy holds only in-frame clones and misses some; the assay was immunoSEQ multiplex PCR. The repertoire holds about 100,000 clones, roughly 89% seen once, with approximately 3.3% in the top ten. The material was peripheral blood, obtained on day 0 of AZD1222 vaccination. All receptors come from an adult in good health. Each CDR3 is given with its conserved first and last residue. A D gene is named only where the DNA matches it firmly. The size of a clone is reported for some rows only, either as once, few or many, or as a class for expanded clones.

d_call: .
clone_size: .
j_call: TRBJ1-2
v_call: TRBV4-2
cdr3_length: 17
cdr3_aa: CASSQDKRDGRGYGYTF
cdr3_nt: TGTGCCAGCAGCCAAGATAAACGGGACGGAAGAGGCTATGGCTACACCTTC

d_call: .
clone_size: .
j_call: TRBJ2-7
v_call: TRBV6-5
cdr3_length: 14
cdr3_aa: CASSYGSGRFEQYF
cdr3_nt: TGTGCCAGCAGTTACGGGTCCGGAAGATTCGAGCAGTACTTC

d_call: TRBD1
clone_size: .
j_call: TRBJ2-1
v_call: TRBV7-3
cdr3_length: 15
cdr3_aa: CASSPGTGGRNEQFF
cdr3_nt: TGTGCCAGCAGTCCCGGGACAGGGGGAAGGAATGAGCAGTTCTTC

d_call: TRBD2
clone_size: .
j_call: TRBJ2-1
v_call: TRBV5-1
cdr3_length: 22
cdr3_aa: CASSLNPLPTSGGAGTYNEQFF
cdr3_nt: TGCGCCAGCAGCTTGAACCCCCTACCGACTAGCGGGGGGGCCGGGACCTACAATGAGCAGTTCTTC

d_call: .
clone_size: .
j_call: TRBJ2-1
v_call: TRBV30
cdr3_length: 13
cdr3_aa: CAWSVRGINEQFF
cdr3_nt: TGTGCCTGGAGTGTACGGGGGATCAATGAGCAGTTCTTC

d_call: .
clone_size: .
j_call: TRBJ2-3
v_call: TRBV10-3
cdr3_length: 13
cdr3_aa: CAISDLRADTQYF
cdr3_nt: TGTGCCATCAGTGATCTACGCGCAGATACGCAGTATTTT

d_call: .
clone_size: .
j_call: TRBJ2-7
v_call: TRBV18
cdr3_length: 12
cdr3_aa: CASSQGNYEQYF
cdr3_nt: TGTGCCAGCTCCCAGGGGAACTACGAGCAGTACTTC

d_call: .
clone_size: .
j_call: TRBJ2-4
v_call: TRBV27
cdr3_length: 16
cdr3_aa: CASSSPGRRAKNIQYF
cdr3_nt: TGTGCCAGCAGTTCTCCGGGACGGAGAGCCAAAAACATTCAGTACTTC

d_call: .
clone_size: .
j_call: TRBJ1-3
v_call: TRBV15
cdr3_length: 14
cdr3_aa: CATSRDRDGNTIYF
cdr3_nt: TGTGCCACCAGCAGAGATCGAGATGGAAACACCATATATTTT

d_call: .
clone_size: .
j_call: TRBJ2-3
v_call: TRBV9
cdr3_length: 15
cdr3_aa: CASSPDLPSTDTQYF
cdr3_nt: TGTGCCAGCAGCCCGGACTTACCTAGCACAGATACGCAGTATTTT

d_call: .
clone_size: .
j_call: TRBJ1-1
v_call: TRBV19
cdr3_length: 14
cdr3_aa: CASTDSSVTFEAFF
cdr3_nt: TGTGCCAGTACGGACAGTTCCGTAACATTTGAAGCTTTCTTT

d_call: .
clone_size: .
j_call: TRBJ1-2
v_call: TRBV24-1
cdr3_length: 14
cdr3_aa: CATSDRDTLYGYTF
cdr3_nt: TGTGCCACCAGTGATAGGGACACCCTCTATGGCTACACCTTC

d_call: .
clone_size: .
j_call: TRBJ1-1
v_call: TRBV6-6
cdr3_length: 15
cdr3_aa: CASSYSLGPDTEAFF
cdr3_nt: TGTGCCAGCAGTTACTCTCTTGGCCCGGACACTGAAGCTTTCTTT

d_call: .
clone_size: .
j_call: TRBJ2-5
v_call: TRBV5-1
cdr3_length: 13
cdr3_aa: CASSSGPQETQYF
cdr3_nt: TGCGCCAGCAGCTCGGGACCCCAAGAGACCCAGTACTTC

d_call: .
clone_size: once
j_call: TRBJ1-5
v_call: TRBV7-2
cdr3_length: 14
cdr3_aa: CASSFNGGPEPQHF
cdr3_nt: TGTGCCAGCAGCTTCAACGGGGGGCCGGAGCCCCAGCATTTT

d_call: .
clone_size: .
j_call: TRBJ2-1
v_call: TRBV29-1
cdr3_length: 14
cdr3_aa: CSVAPRNSYNEQFF
cdr3_nt: TGCAGCGTTGCTCCCAGGAACTCCTACAATGAGCAGTTCTTC

d_call: .
clone_size: .
j_call: TRBJ1-2
v_call: TRBV19
cdr3_length: 13
cdr3_aa: CASGDRRYYGYTF
cdr3_nt: TGTGCCAGTGGAGACAGGAGGTACTACGGCTACACCTTC

d_call: .
clone_size: .
j_call: TRBJ1-5
v_call: TRBV7-9
cdr3_length: 14
cdr3_aa: CASSLTDSNQPQHF
cdr3_nt: TGTGCCAGCAGCTTAACGGACAGCAATCAGCCCCAGCATTTT

d_call: .
clone_size: few
j_call: TRBJ1-5
v_call: TRBV9
cdr3_length: 15
cdr3_aa: CASSVGQGLEWPQHF
cdr3_nt: TGTGCCAGCAGCGTAGGGCAGGGGCTTGAGTGGCCCCAGCATTTT

d_call: .
clone_size: .
j_call: TRBJ1-6
v_call: TRBV27
cdr3_length: 15
cdr3_aa: CASSLIGVSDSPLHF
cdr3_nt: TGTGCCAGCAGTTTAATCGGGGTTTCGGATTCACCCCTCCACTTT

d_call: TRBD1
clone_size: .
j_call: TRBJ1-1
v_call: TRBV19
cdr3_length: 15
cdr3_aa: CASSIFGQGNTEAFF
cdr3_nt: TGTGCCAGTAGTATTTTCGGACAGGGGAACACTGAAGCTTTCTTT

d_call: TRBD1
clone_size: .
j_call: TRBJ1-1
v_call: TRBV7-3
cdr3_length: 13
cdr3_aa: CASSVDGTGKAFF
cdr3_nt: TGTGCCAGCAGCGTGGACGGGACAGGGAAAGCTTTCTTT

d_call: .
clone_size: .
j_call: TRBJ2-1
v_call: TRBV4-2
cdr3_length: 17
cdr3_aa: CASSQDQGASSYNEQFF
cdr3_nt: TGTGCCAGCAGCCAAGATCAGGGAGCTAGCTCCTACAATGAGCAGTTCTTC

d_call: .
clone_size: .
j_call: TRBJ1-1
v_call: TRBV6-5
cdr3_length: 14
cdr3_aa: CASSWSVENTEAFF
cdr3_nt: TGTGCCAGCAGTTGGTCGGTGGAGAACACTGAAGCTTTCTTT

d_call: .
clone_size: .
j_call: TRBJ2-3
v_call: TRBV30
cdr3_length: 11
cdr3_aa: CAWSVENTQYF
cdr3_nt: TGTGCCTGGAGTGTAGAGAATACGCAGTATTTT

d_call: TRBD2
clone_size: .
j_call: TRBJ2-2
v_call: TRBV14
cdr3_length: 18
cdr3_aa: CASSQDLGLAGARGELFF
cdr3_nt: TGTGCCAGCAGCCAAGACCTTGGACTAGCGGGGGCCCGCGGGGAGCTGTTTTTT

d_call: .
clone_size: few
j_call: TRBJ1-2
v_call: TRBV28
cdr3_length: 13
cdr3_aa: CASSFRTNYGYTF
cdr3_nt: TGTGCCAGCAGTTTCAGGACGAACTATGGCTACACCTTC

d_call: .
clone_size: .
j_call: TRBJ1-2
v_call: TRBV6-1
cdr3_length: 12
cdr3_aa: CASSDRFYGYTF
cdr3_nt: TGTGCCAGCAGTGACAGGTTCTATGGCTACACCTTC

d_call: TRBD2
clone_size: .
j_call: TRBJ2-2
v_call: TRBV5-1
cdr3_length: 15
cdr3_aa: CASSRGGSNTGELFF
cdr3_nt: TGCGCCAGCAGCCGGGGGGGATCGAACACCGGGGAGCTGTTTTTT

d_call: .
clone_size: .
j_call: TRBJ1-3
v_call: TRBV6-5
cdr3_length: 16
cdr3_aa: CASSYYPGASGNTIYF
cdr3_nt: TGTGCCAGCAGTTATTATCCGGGGGCATCTGGAAACACCATATATTTT

d_call: .
clone_size: few
j_call: TRBJ2-6
v_call: TRBV6-2/TRBV6-3
cdr3_length: 16
cdr3_aa: CASSYSKRSGANVLTF
cdr3_nt: TGTGCCAGCAGTTACTCGAAGCGCTCTGGGGCCAACGTCCTGACTTTC

d_call: .
clone_size: .
j_call: TRBJ1-5
v_call: TRBV7-2
cdr3_length: 15
cdr3_aa: CASSLQGGGNQPQHF
cdr3_nt: TGTGCCAGCAGCCTCCAGGGAGGAGGCAATCAGCCCCAGCATTTT

d_call: TRBD2
clone_size: .
j_call: TRBJ2-1
v_call: TRBV19
cdr3_length: 16
cdr3_aa: CASSIDFGGAYNEQFF
cdr3_nt: TGTGCCAGTAGTATAGATTTCGGGGGGGCCTACAATGAGCAGTTCTTC

d_call: TRBD1
clone_size: .
j_call: TRBJ2-7
v_call: TRBV11-2
cdr3_length: 13
cdr3_aa: CASSLRQGAKQYF
cdr3_nt: TGTGCCAGCAGCCTAAGACAGGGGGCCAAGCAGTACTTC

d_call: .
clone_size: once
j_call: TRBJ2-3
v_call: TRBV11-1
cdr3_length: 14
cdr3_aa: CASSFTRGTDTQYF
cdr3_nt: TGTGCCAGCAGCTTTACTAGGGGCACAGATACGCAGTATTTT

d_call: TRBD1
clone_size: .
j_call: TRBJ2-3
v_call: TRBV18
cdr3_length: 15
cdr3_aa: CASSPGTGGEVTQYF
cdr3_nt: TGTGCCAGCTCACCAGGGACAGGGGGCGAGGTTACGCAGTATTTT

d_call: .
clone_size: .
j_call: TRBJ1-2
v_call: TRBV7-9
cdr3_length: 12
cdr3_aa: CASSSQGYGYTF
cdr3_nt: TGTGCCAGCAGCTCACAGGGTTATGGCTACACCTTC

d_call: .
clone_size: .
j_call: TRBJ1-1
v_call: TRBV7-2
cdr3_length: 15
cdr3_aa: CASSLGSGANTEAFF
cdr3_nt: TGTGCCAGCAGCTTAGGTTCAGGGGCTAACACTGAAGCTTTCTTT

d_call: .
clone_size: .
j_call: TRBJ2-7
v_call: TRBV5-1
cdr3_length: 14
cdr3_aa: CASSLEAQPYEQYF
cdr3_nt: TGCGCCAGCAGCTTGGAGGCACAGCCCTACGAGCAGTACTTC

d_call: .
clone_size: .
j_call: TRBJ1-5
v_call: TRBV18
cdr3_length: 14
cdr3_aa: CASSRTGQDQPQHF
cdr3_nt: TGTGCCAGCTCCCGTACAGGACAAGATCAGCCCCAGCATTTT

d_call: .
clone_size: once
j_call: TRBJ2-7
v_call: TRBV20-1
cdr3_length: 10
cdr3_aa: CSAGHYEQYF
cdr3_nt: TGCAGTGCCGGACACTACGAGCAGTACTTC

d_call: TRBD1
clone_size: .
j_call: TRBJ1-5
v_call: TRBV6-5
cdr3_length: 15
cdr3_aa: CASRPTGGGNQPQHF
cdr3_nt: TGTGCCAGCAGACCAACAGGGGGCGGGAATCAGCCCCAGCATTTT

d_call: .
clone_size: once
j_call: TRBJ1-6
v_call: TRBV28
cdr3_length: 15
cdr3_aa: CASSLGSGFNSPLHF
cdr3_nt: TGTGCCAGCAGTTTAGGTTCCGGGTTCAATTCACCCCTCCACTTT

d_call: .
clone_size: .
j_call: TRBJ1-1
v_call: TRBV6-5
cdr3_length: 14
cdr3_aa: CASGGKSGGTEAFF
cdr3_nt: TGTGCCAGCGGAGGTAAATCGGGCGGCACTGAAGCTTTCTTT

d_call: TRBD1
clone_size: .
j_call: TRBJ2-2
v_call: TRBV27
cdr3_length: 16
cdr3_aa: CASSYTGTGNTGELFF
cdr3_nt: TGTGCCAGCAGCTACACCGGGACAGGGAACACCGGGGAGCTGTTTTTT

d_call: .
clone_size: few
j_call: TRBJ1-2
v_call: TRBV5-4
cdr3_length: 15
cdr3_aa: CASSLVDTSNYGYTF
cdr3_nt: TGTGCCAGCAGCTTGGTTGACACTTCTAACTATGGCTACACCTTC

d_call: TRBD1
clone_size: .
j_call: TRBJ1-5
v_call: TRBV19
cdr3_length: 15
cdr3_aa: CASSSTGVRVQPQHF
cdr3_nt: TGTGCCAGTAGTTCCACAGGGGTTCGTGTTCAGCCCCAGCATTTT

d_call: .
clone_size: .
j_call: TRBJ2-1
v_call: TRBV3-1/TRBV3-2
cdr3_length: 14
cdr3_aa: CASSQEVSGNEQFF
cdr3_nt: TGTGCCAGCAGCCAAGAGGTGTCTGGCAATGAGCAGTTCTTC

d_call: TRBD1
clone_size: few
j_call: TRBJ1-3
v_call: TRBV5-4
cdr3_length: 16
cdr3_aa: CASSADRERSGNTIYF
cdr3_nt: TGTGCCAGCAGCGCGGACAGGGAACGCTCTGGAAACACCATATATTTT

d_call: TRBD1
clone_size: .
j_call: TRBJ2-3
v_call: TRBV2
cdr3_length: 15
cdr3_aa: CASREQGARTDTQYF
cdr3_nt: TGTGCCAGCAGAGAACAGGGGGCAAGGACAGATACGCAGTATTTT

d_call: TRBD2
clone_size: few
j_call: TRBJ2-1
v_call: TRBV7-9
cdr3_length: 15
cdr3_aa: CASSLGRGGNNEQFF
cdr3_nt: TGTGCCAGCAGCTTAGGTCGGGGAGGGAACAATGAGCAGTTCTTC

d_call: .
clone_size: .
j_call: TRBJ1-1
v_call: TRBV7-6
cdr3_length: 15
cdr3_aa: CASSSKDSRNTEAFF
cdr3_nt: TGTGCCAGCAGCTCAAAGGACAGTAGGAACACTGAAGCTTTCTTT